This TCR beta chain was found in a study of OX40 agonist ivuxolimab in advanced cancers. This clone is a singleton in its sample. Germline values: CDR1 SGHRS, CDR2 YFSETQ. The CDR3 is 9 amino acids. Trimming stripped 4 bases from V and 10 bases from J, with 3 bases between. On cycle 4 day 1 and cycle 7 day 1, as well as at baseline, blood was sampled. Profiled with immunoSEQ multiplex PCR; TCRdb holds only in-frame clones, not every one. This table holds some 86,000 clones, about 85% found once. Specimen: CD4+ or CD8+ T cells sorted from blood, collected in a trial of the OX40 agonist ivuxolimab. The chain carries TRBV5-1 and TRBJ2-1; the D is unclear. This receptor was taken from an adult with an advanced solid tumor such as melanoma, head and neck, liver or kidney cancer. In nucleotides, the CDR3 is TGCGCCAGCAGCAAAGAGCAGTTCTTC. Its translation: CASSKEQFF.